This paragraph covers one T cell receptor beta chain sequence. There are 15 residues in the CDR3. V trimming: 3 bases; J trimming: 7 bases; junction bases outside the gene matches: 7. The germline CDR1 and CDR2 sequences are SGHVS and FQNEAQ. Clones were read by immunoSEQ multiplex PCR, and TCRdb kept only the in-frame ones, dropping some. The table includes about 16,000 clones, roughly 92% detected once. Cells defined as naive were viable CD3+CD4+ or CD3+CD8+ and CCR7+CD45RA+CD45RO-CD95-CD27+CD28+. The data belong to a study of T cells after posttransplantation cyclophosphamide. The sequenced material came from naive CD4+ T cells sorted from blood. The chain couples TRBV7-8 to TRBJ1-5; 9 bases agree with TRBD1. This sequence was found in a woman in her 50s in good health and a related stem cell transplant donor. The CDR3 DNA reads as TGTGCCAGCAGCTTCTCCCGGGACAGGGAACAGCCCCAGCATTTT. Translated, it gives CASSFSRDREQPQHF.